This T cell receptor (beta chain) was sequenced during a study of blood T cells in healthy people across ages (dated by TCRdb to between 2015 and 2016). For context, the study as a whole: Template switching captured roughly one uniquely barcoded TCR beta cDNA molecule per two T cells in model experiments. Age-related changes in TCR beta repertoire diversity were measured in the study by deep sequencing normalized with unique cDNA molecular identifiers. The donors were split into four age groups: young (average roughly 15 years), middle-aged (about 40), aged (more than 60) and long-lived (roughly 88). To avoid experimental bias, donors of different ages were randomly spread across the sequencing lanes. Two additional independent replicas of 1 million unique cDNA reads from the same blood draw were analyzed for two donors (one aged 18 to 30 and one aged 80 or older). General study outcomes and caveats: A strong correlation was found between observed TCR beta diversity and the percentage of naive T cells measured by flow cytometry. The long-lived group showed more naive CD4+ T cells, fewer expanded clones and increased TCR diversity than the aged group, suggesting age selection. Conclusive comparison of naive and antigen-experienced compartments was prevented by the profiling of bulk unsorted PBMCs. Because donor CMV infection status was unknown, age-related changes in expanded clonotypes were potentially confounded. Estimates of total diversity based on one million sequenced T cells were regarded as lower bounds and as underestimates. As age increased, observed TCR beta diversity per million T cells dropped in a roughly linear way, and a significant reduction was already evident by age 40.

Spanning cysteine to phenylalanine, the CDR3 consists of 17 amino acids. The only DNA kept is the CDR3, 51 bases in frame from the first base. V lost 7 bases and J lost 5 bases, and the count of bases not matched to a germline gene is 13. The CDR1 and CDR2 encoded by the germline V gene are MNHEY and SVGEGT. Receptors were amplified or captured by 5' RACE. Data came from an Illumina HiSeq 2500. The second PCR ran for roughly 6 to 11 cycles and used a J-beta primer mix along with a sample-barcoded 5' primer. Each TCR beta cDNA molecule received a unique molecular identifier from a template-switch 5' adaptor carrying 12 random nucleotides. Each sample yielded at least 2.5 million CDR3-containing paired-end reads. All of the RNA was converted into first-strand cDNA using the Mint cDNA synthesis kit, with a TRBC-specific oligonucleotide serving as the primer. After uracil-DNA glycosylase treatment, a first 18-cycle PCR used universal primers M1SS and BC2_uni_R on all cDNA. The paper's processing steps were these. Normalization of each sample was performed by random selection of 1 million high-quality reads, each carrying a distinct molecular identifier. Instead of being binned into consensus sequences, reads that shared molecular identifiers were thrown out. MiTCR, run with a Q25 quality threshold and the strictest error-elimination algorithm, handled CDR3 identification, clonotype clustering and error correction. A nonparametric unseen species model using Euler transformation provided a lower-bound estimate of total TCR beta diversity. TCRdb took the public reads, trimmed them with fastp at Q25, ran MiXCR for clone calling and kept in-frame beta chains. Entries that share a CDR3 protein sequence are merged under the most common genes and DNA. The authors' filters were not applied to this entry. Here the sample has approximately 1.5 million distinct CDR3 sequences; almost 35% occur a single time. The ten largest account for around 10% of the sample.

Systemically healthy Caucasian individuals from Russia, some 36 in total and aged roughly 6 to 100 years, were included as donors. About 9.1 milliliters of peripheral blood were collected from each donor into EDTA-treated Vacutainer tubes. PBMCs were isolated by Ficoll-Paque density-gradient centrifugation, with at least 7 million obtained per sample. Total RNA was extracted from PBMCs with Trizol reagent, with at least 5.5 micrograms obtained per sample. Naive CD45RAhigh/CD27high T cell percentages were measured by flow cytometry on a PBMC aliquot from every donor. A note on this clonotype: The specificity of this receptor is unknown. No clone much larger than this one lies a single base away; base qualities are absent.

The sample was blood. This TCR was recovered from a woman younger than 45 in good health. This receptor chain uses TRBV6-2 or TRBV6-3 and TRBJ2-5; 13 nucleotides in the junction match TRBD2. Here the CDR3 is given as CASMISGTSGIKETQYF. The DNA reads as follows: TGTGCCAGCATGATAAGTGGGACTAGCGGGATTAAGGAGACCCAGTACTTC.